This TCR beta chain was recorded in a study of cytomegalovirus exposure and HLA in healthy donors. Looking at the study overall: A data release that came early held approximately 85 million unique TCRs from HLA-typed donors. General study results and limits: Evidence from a later analysis indicated that most CMV-associated TCR beta chains looked HLA-restricted.

The primer mix had 60 Vbeta and 13 Jbeta primers. TCRdb's table, derived via immunoSEQ multiplex PCR, lists solely in-frame clones and lacks some. Of approximately 150,000 clones detected, approximately 79% appear once; the ten largest clones hold about 2%. Regarding this clone: Its antigen is unidentified.

At collection, donors were nominally healthy, but unrecorded immune exposures were probable. The V gene lost 5 bases and the J gene lost 0 bases, with 16 bases spanning the gap. This CDR3 comprises 16 residues. Germline V CDR1 and CDR2: SEHNR, FQNEAQ (reference sequence). What was sequenced was PBMCs. This sequence originates from a human donor in good health. This chain connects TRBV7-9 to TRBJ2-5, with no clear D. This chain's CDR3 is CASSLLESVNQETQYF. CDR3 sequence (DNA): TGTGCCAGCAGCCTCCTCGAGAGCGTGAACCAAGAGACCCAGTACTTC.